This T cell receptor (beta chain) was captured by sequencing in a study of neurological immune-mediated disorders. This clonotype occurred many times. Via MiXCR, TCRdb re-called the 5' RACE reads, giving one row per CDR3 protein. Of 55,000 to 60,000 distinct CDR3 sequences listed, around 3.6% are singletons. J lost 5 bases, V lost 2 bases, and 4 bases had no gene match. CDR1 is DFQATT, CDR2 SNEGSKA, per germline (reference sequence). The length of the CDR3 is 15 residues. The sequence was collected from a woman in her thirties with multiple sclerosis. The sequencing input was PBMCs. The V gene is TRBV20-1, the J gene TRBJ2-1; 12 bases map to TRBD2. The CDR3 is CSARLTSGGHNEQFF. The CDR3 region has the DNA TGCAGTGCTAGACTGACTAGCGGGGGCCACAATGAGCAGTTCTTC.